This entry concerns a single T cell receptor (beta chain). Its target is unknown. Libraries were prepared by immunoSEQ multiplex PCR; TCRdb keeps only in-frame clonotypes and omits some of them. This table has 90,000 to 150,000 clones, around 95% appearing once. The sample originates from a study of graft-versus-host responses after intestinal transplantation. Whole-study results and caveats: Allografts carried high graft-versus-host to host-versus-graft clonal ratios in patients having graft-donor T cell macrochimerism. The recipient marrow held GvH clones, and some of them showed up first in ileum or blood.

The CDR3 is 14 residues long. The germline V and J ends were trimmed by 6 bases and 4 bases, with 13 bases remaining between them. CDR1 is SNHLY, CDR2 FYNNEI, per germline. The chain recombines TRBV2 with TRBJ1-3; D is unresolved. This sample comprised unstimulated CD8+ T cells sorted from spleen or lymph node cells, obtained before intestinal transplant. This receptor was taken from a human donor who received an intestinal transplant. As DNA, the CDR3 is TGTGCCAGCAGCTATACTTTGTCCGGAAACACCATATATTTT. Translating gives CASSYTLSGNTIYF.